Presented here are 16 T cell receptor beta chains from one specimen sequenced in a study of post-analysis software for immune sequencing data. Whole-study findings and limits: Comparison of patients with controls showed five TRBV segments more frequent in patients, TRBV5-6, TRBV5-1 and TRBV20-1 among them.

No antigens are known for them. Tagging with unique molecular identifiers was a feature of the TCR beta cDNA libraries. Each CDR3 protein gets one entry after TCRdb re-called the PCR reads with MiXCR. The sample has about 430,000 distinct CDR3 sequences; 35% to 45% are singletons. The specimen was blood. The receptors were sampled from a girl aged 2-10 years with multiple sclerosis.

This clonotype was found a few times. The DNA of the CDR3 is TGTGCCAGCAGCCTCCTGACAGGGTCGGGAGATACGCAGTATTTT. This gives the protein CASSLLTGSGDTQYF. The chain is built from TRBV7-3 and TRBJ2-3; 7 nucleotides line up with TRBD1. There are 15 residues in the CDR3. Trimming cost V 5 bases and J 5 bases; bases outside gene matches: 10. CDR1 and CDR2 (germline): SGHTA, FQGTGA. The full variable domain, rest sourced from reference TRBV7-3 and TRBJ2-3, is GAGVSQTPSNKVTEKGKYVELRCDPISGHTALYWYRQSLGQGPEFLIYFQGTGAADDSGLPNDRFFAVRPEGSVSTLKIQRTERGDSAVYLCASSLLTGSGDTQYFGPGTRLTVL.

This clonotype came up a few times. Written as DNA, the CDR3 is TGTGCCAGCAGTTTTCGGGGAGTTGACAATGAGCAGTTCTTC. Encoded protein: CASSFRGVDNEQFF. This chain uses TRBV28 with TRBJ2-1; D is perhaps TRBD2 (5 bases). This CDR3 has 14 amino acids. V was trimmed by 3 bases and J by 5 bases, leaving 11 bases between them. Looked up from germline, CDR1 is MDHEN and CDR2 is SYDVKM.

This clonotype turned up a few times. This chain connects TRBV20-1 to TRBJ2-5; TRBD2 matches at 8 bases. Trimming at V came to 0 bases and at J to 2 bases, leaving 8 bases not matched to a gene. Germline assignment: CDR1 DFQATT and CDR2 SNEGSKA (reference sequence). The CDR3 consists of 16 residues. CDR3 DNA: TGCAGTGCTAGAGATCTGCTAGCGGGTACACAAGAGACCCAGTACTTC. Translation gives CSARDLLAGTQETQYF.

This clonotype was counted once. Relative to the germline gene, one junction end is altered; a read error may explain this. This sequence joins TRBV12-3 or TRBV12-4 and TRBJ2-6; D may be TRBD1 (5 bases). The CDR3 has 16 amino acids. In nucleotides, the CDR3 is TGTGCCAGCAGTAGAGCCCCAGGGTCTGGGGCCAACGTCCGGACTTTC. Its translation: CASSRAPGSGANVRTF.

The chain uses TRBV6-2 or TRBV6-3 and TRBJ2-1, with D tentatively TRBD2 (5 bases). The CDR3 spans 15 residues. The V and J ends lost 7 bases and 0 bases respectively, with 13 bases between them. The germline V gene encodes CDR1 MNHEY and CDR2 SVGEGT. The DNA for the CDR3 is TGTGCCAGCACCAAGGTCGGGGTCTCCTACAATGAGCAGTTCTTC. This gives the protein CASTKVGVSYNEQFF.

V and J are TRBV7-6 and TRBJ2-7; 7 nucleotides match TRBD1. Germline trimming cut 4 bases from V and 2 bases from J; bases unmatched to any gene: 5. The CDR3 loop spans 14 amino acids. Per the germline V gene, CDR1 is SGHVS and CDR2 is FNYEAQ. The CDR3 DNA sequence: TGTGCCAGCAGCTCACGACAGGGCCCCTACGAGCAGTACTTC. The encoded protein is CASSSRQGPYEQYF.

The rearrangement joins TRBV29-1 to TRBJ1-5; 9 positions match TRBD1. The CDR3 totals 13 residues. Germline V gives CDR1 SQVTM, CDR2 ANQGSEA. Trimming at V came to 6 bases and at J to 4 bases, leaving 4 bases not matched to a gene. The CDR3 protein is CSVRGQGNQPQHF. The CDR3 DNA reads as TGCAGCGTCAGAGGACAGGGGAATCAGCCCCAGCATTTT.

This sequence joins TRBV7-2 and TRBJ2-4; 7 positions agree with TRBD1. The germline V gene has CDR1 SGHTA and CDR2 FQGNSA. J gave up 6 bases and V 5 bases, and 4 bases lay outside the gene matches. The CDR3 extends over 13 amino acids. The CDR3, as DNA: TGTGCCAGCAGCCCCGGGACAGTAAACATTCAGTACTTC. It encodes CASSPGTVNIQYF. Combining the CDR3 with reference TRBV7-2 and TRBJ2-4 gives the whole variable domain GAGVSQSPSNKVTEKGKDVELRCDPISGHTALYWYRQSLGQGLEFLIYFQGNSAPDKSGLPSDRFSAERTGGSVSTLTIQRTQQEDSAVYLCASSPGTVNIQYFGAGTRLSVL.

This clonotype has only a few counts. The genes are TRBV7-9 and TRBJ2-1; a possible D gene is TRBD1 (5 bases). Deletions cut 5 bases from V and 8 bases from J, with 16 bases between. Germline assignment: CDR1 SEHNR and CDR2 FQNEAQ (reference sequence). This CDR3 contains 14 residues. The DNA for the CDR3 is TGTGCCAGCAGCCCACCTGGGGCTGGCTATGAGCAGTTCTTC. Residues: CASSPPGAGYEQFF.

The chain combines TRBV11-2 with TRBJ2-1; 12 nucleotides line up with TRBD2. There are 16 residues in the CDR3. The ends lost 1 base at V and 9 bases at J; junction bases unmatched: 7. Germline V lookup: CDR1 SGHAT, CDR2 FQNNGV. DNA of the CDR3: TGTGCCAGCAGCTTAGGGCTAGCGGGGGGGCGAGGTGAGCAGTTCTTC. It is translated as CASSLGLAGGRGEQFF.

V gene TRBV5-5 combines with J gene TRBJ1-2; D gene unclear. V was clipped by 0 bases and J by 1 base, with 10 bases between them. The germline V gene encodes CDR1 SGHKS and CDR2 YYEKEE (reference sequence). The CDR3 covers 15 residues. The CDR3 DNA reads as TGTGCCAGCAGCTTGGTCCCCCCTCGTAACTATGGCTACACCTTC. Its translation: CASSLVPPRNYGYTF.

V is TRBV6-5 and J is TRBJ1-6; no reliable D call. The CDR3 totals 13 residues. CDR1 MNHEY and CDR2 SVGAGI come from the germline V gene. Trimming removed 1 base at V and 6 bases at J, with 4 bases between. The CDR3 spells CASSYFGNSPLHF. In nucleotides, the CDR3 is TGTGCCAGCAGTTACTTCGGTAATTCACCCCTCCACTTT.

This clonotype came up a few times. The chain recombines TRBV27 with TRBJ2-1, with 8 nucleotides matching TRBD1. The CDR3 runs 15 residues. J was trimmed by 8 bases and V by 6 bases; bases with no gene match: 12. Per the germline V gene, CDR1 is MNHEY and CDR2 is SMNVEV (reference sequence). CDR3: CASSLIGQGWDEQFF. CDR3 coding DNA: TGTGCCAGCAGCCTAATAGGACAGGGATGGGATGAGCAGTTCTTC.

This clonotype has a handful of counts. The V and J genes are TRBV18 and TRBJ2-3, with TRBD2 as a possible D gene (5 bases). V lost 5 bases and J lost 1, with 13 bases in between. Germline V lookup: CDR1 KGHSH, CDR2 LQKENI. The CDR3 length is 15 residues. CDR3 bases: TGTGCCAGCTCAACGATGGAGGTGGGCACAGATACGCAGTATTTT. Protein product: CASSTMEVGTDTQYF. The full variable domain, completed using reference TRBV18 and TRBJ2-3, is NAGVMQNPRHLVRRRGQEARLRCSPMKGHSHVYWYRQLPEEGLKFMVYLQKENIIDESGMPKERFSAEFPKEGPSILRIQQVVRGDSAAYFCASSTMEVGTDTQYFGPGTRLTVL.

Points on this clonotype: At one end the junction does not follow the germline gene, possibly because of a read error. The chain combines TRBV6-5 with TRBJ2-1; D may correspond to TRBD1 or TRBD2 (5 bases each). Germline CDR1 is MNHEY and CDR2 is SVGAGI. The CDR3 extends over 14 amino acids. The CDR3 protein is CASRGPAHNKEQFF. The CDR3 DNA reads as TGTGCCAGCAGGGGACCCGCCCATAACAAGGAGCAGTTCTTC.

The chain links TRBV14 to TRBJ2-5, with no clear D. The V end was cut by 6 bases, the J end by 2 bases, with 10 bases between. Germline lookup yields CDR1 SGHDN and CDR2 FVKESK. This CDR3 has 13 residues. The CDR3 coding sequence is TGTGCCAGCAGGCAGGCCCCTCAAGAGACCCAGTACTTC. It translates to CASRQAPQETQYF.